The 10 T cell receptor beta chains below come from one sample, sequenced in a study of blood T cell repertoires in COVID-19. Using immunoSEQ multiplex PCR, the repertoire was profiled, and TCRdb retains in-frame clones only, with some absent. The sample carries roughly 200,000 clones, approximately 86% recorded once. The sequencing input was PBMCs or T cells enriched from blood (not recorded which). The source is a woman in her thirties or forties in a cohort exposed to, infected with or recovered from COVID-19 (not recorded which).

V is TRBV28 and J is TRBJ1-1; 7 bases are a match to TRBD1. The CDR3 is made up of 14 amino acids. Germline V gene sequence: CDR1 MDHEN, CDR2 SYDVKM. V lost 5 bases and J lost 0; bases outside the gene matches: 3. This chain's CDR3 is CASSKGQLNTEAFF. The CDR3 DNA reads as TGTGCCAGCAGTAAGGGACAGTTGAACACTGAAGCTTTCTTT. Together with reference TRBV28 and TRBJ1-1, the CDR3 gives the full variable domain: DVKVTQSSRYLVKRTGEKVFLECVQDMDHENMFWYRQDPGLGLRLIYFSYDVKMKEKGDIPEGYSVSREKKERFSLILESASTNQTSMYLCASSKGQLNTEAFFGQGTRLTVV.

The V call is TRBV4-1, the J call TRBJ2-1, with D perhaps TRBD2 (6 bases). The germline gives CDR1 MGHRA, CDR2 YSYEKL. The V end lost 3 bases, the J end lost 1 base, and 10 bases lay between the germline ends. The length of the CDR3 is 15 residues. The CDR3 sequence is CASSHRLGSYNEQFF. The CDR3 bases are TGCGCCAGCAGCCATAGACTAGGGTCCTACAATGAGCAGTTCTTC.

V gene TRBV20-1 combines with J gene TRBJ2-3, with 14 bases identical to TRBD2. Germline V lookup: CDR1 DFQATT, CDR2 SNEGSKA (reference sequence). Losses at the gene ends were 3 bases for V and 3 bases for J; bases not matched to a gene: 14. The CDR3 is 19 amino acids. The CDR3 loop reads CSASLWTSGGMEKTDTQYF. CDR3 sequence (DNA): TGCAGTGCTAGTTTATGGACTAGCGGGGGGATGGAGAAGACAGATACGCAGTATTTT.

CDR3 residues: CASSQYFEQFF. Here the CDR3 DNA reads TGTGCCAGCAGCCAATACTTTGAGCAGTTCTTC. V is TRBV14 and J is TRBJ2-1; D call uncertain. The CDR3 is 11 residues long. The germline V gene encodes CDR1 SGHDN and CDR2 FVKESK. Trimming shortened V by 2 bases and J by 9 bases, and 5 bases separated the two germline ends. Full variable domain (remainder filled in from reference TRBV14 and TRBJ2-1): EAGVTQFPSHSVIEKGQTVTLRCDPISGHDNLYWYRRVMGKEIKFLLHFVKESKQDESGMPNNRFLAERTGGTYSTLKVQPAELEDSGVYFCASSQYFEQFFGPGTRLTVL.

The chain employs TRBV3-1 (or the pseudogene TRBV3-2) and TRBJ2-3, with 10 positions matching TRBD2. Germline V gene sequence: CDR1 LGHDT, CDR2 YNNKEL (reference sequence). The trim removed 4 bases at V and 2 bases at J, leaving 3 bases unmatched. CDR3 length: 15 residues. CDR3 in DNA: TGTGCCAGCAGCCTTAGCGGGGGGAACACAGATACGCAGTATTTT. Protein sequence: CASSLSGGNTDTQYF.

The CDR3 sequence: CASSQDMTSGVLNEQFF. CDR3 nucleotides: TGTGCCAGCAGCCAAGATATGACTAGCGGGGTCCTCAATGAGCAGTTCTTC. The chain links TRBV3-1 (or the pseudogene TRBV3-2) to TRBJ2-1; 11 bases fit TRBD2. Trimming removed 0 bases from V and 6 bases from J; junction bases left unmatched: 7. The CDR3 length is 17 residues. Germline CDR1 reads LGHDT; CDR2 reads YNNKEL (reference sequence).

The chain recombines TRBV6-5 with TRBJ2-1, with D possibly matching TRBD1 (6 bases). V was clipped by 1 base and J by 4 bases, with 14 bases between them. The CDR3 runs 16 residues. Germline V gives CDR1 MNHEY, CDR2 SVGAGI. The CDR3 loop is CASSYWGTLAYNEQFF. CDR3 DNA: TGTGCCAGCAGTTACTGGGGGACATTAGCTTACAATGAGCAGTTCTTC.

This chain joins TRBV14 and TRBJ2-3; D is unresolved. Germline lookup yields CDR1 SGHDN and CDR2 FVKESK. V lost 0 bases and J 1 base, leaving 14 bases between the germline ends. This CDR3 region has 17 residues. Here the CDR3 DNA reads TGTGCCAGCAGCCAAGATCTCTCAGCGTGGGGCACAGATACGCAGTATTTT. Its protein product is CASSQDLSAWGTDTQYF.

The V gene is TRBV7-2, the J gene TRBJ2-5; TRBD2 matches 11 bases. The CDR3 is 17 amino acids. V lost 3 bases, J lost 2 bases, and 8 bases stayed unmatched. The germline V gene encodes CDR1 SGHTA and CDR2 FQGNSA. In nucleotides, the CDR3 is TGTGCCAGCAGCTTCGGAATAGCGGGAGGGGGGCAAGAGACCCAGTACTTC. This gives the protein CASSFGIAGGGQETQYF.

V and J are TRBV5-6 and TRBJ1-3, with 7 bases fitting TRBD1. The CDR3 spans 15 residues. Looked up from germline, CDR1 is SGHDT and CDR2 is YYEEEE. V lost 4 bases and J lost 8; bases outside the gene matches: 12. This chain's CDR3 is CASSPTGTVRDTIYF. In nucleotides, the CDR3 is TGTGCCAGCAGCCCAACCGGGACAGTCCGGGACACCATATATTTT.